A single sample gave rise to the 6 T cell receptor beta chains below, sequenced in a study of cytomegalovirus exposure and HLA in healthy donors. PCR amplification relied on 60 Vbeta primers (plus 13 Jbeta primers). Assay used: immunoSEQ multiplex PCR; TCRdb lists only in-frame clones, some missing. The sample shows 150,000 to 200,000 clones, less than 90% of them seen only once. Material for sequencing was PBMCs. All receptors derive from a man in his fifties in good health and CMV-seropositive.

The V gene is TRBV19, the J gene TRBJ1-6; a weak D match, TRBD1 (6 bases). V gave up 7 bases and J gave up 8 bases, with 12 bases separating them. This CDR3 has 13 residues. Germline V gene lookup returns CDR1 LNHDA and CDR2 SQIVND (reference sequence). The CDR3: CASNNRVDSPLHF. The DNA of the CDR3 is TGTGCCAGTAATAACAGGGTTGATTCACCCCTCCACTTT.

The CDR3 DNA follows: TGTGCCAGCAGTCTGAGGGTAAAGGGCGAGCAGTACTTC. Translated: CASSLRVKGEQYF. This chain joins TRBV28 and TRBJ2-5; D is perhaps TRBD2 (5 bases). The assigned J gene may be wrong: the sequence end matches TRBJ2-7 better. The CDR3 is 13 amino acids. Germline V gene lookup returns CDR1 MDHEN and CDR2 SYDVKM.

Only one count was recorded for this clone. The V gene is TRBV28, the J gene TRBJ1-2; D not certain. The CDR3 contains 12 residues. V lost 11 bases to trimming and J lost 0 bases, with 10 bases between them. Germline assignment: CDR1 MDHEN and CDR2 SYDVKM. CDR3 sequence reads: CAGKGANYGYTF. CDR3 in DNA: TGTGCCGGAAAGGGAGCTAACTATGGCTACACCTTC.

This chain joins TRBV6-5 and TRBJ1-2; 8 bases agree with TRBD1. V trimming: 0 bases; J trimming: 7 bases; junction bases outside the gene matches: 1. Germline V gene lookup returns CDR1 MNHEY and CDR2 SVGAGI. The CDR3 spans 13 residues. In DNA, the CDR3 is TGTGCCAGCAGTTACTCTGACAGGGGTGGCTACACCTTC. Translation: CASSYSDRGGYTF.

This clone was seen a handful of times. V is TRBV7-8 and J is TRBJ2-7, with 10 bases fitting TRBD2. The trim removed 3 bases at V and 6 bases at J, leaving 8 bases unmatched. Germline assignment: CDR1 SGHVS and CDR2 FQNEAQ. The CDR3 is 15 residues long. As DNA, the CDR3 is TGTGCCAGCAGCTTCTCGGCTAGCGGGGGCTCCGAGCAGTACTTC. The encoded protein is CASSFSASGGSEQYF.

This clone appeared a single time. This chain links TRBV10-3 with TRBJ2-7, with 11 nucleotides matching TRBD1. The CDR3 spans 16 residues. With V trimmed by 5 bases and J by 2 bases, 8 bases remained unmatched. The germline CDR1 and CDR2 sequences are ENHRY and SYGVKD. The CDR3 spells CAISIPDRGLTYEQYF. The CDR3 region has the DNA TGTGCCATCAGTATACCGGACAGGGGGCTGACCTACGAGCAGTACTTC.